The 23 T cell receptor beta chains in this list originate from one sample, sequenced in a study of blood T cell repertoires in COVID-19. Here immunoSEQ multiplex PCR was the method, and the copy in TCRdb shows in-frame clones only, minus some. The table records more than 250,000 clones, 80% to 95% of them present only once. The sequencing input was PBMCs or T cells enriched from blood (not recorded which). The receptor source for this set is a woman in her 30s who had recovered from COVID-19.

J is TRBJ2-6 and V is TRBV4-1; TRBD1 agrees at 9 bases. V was pared by 0 bases and J by 13 bases, with 10 bases of the junction left unmatched. Germline CDR1 is MGHRA and CDR2 is YSYEKL. The CDR3 is 16 amino acids. CDR3 DNA: TGCGCCAGCAGCCAAGAACCGGGACAGGGAAAGTGGGTCCTGACTTTC. Amino acid sequence: CASSQEPGQGKWVLTF.

The rearrangement links TRBV5-1 to TRBJ2-7; the D gene is possibly TRBD1 (6 bases). This CDR3 contains 12 residues. Germline-derived CDR1 and CDR2 are SGHRS and YFSETQ. V shed 5 bases and J shed 4 bases, with 10 bases lying between them. In DNA form, the CDR3 reads TGCGCCAGCAGTCGGGACAAATACGAGCAGTACTTC. This codes for CASSRDKYEQYF.

The chain recombines TRBV3-1 (or the pseudogene TRBV3-2) with TRBJ1-1; 7 bases are a match to TRBD1. Germline V gene lookup returns CDR1 LGHDT and CDR2 YNNKEL (reference sequence). The CDR3 covers 15 residues. Trimming removed 4 bases from V and 5 bases from J; junction bases left unmatched: 10. This CDR3 is CASSRGAGGRTEAFF. The CDR3 DNA is TGTGCCAGCAGCCGGGGGGCAGGGGGAAGGACTGAAGCTTTCTTT.

This chain joins TRBV7-2 and TRBJ1-2, with D unresolved. From germline, CDR1 is SGHTA and CDR2 FQGNSA. The V end was cut by 0 bases, the J end by 0 bases, with 11 bases between. The CDR3 length is 16 residues. The CDR3 nucleotides are TGTGCCAGCAGCTTAGCAGCCTACCGCGCTAACTATGGCTACACCTTC. Residues: CASSLAAYRANYGYTF.

The J gene is TRBJ1-1, the V gene TRBV4-1; 8 positions match TRBD1. V trimming: 2 bases; J trimming: 6 bases; junction bases outside the gene matches: 8. The CDR3 extends over 15 amino acids. The germline gives CDR1 MGHRA, CDR2 YSYEKL. The CDR3 DNA is TGCGCCAGCAGCCAAAAACGAGACAGGGGTCCTGAAGCTTTCTTT. Translating it yields CASSQKRDRGPEAFF.

The V and J genes are TRBV7-3 and TRBJ1-1, with D possibly matching TRBD1 (5 bases). Trimming pared 4 bases from V and 4 bases from J, leaving 13 bases between. Germline lookup yields CDR1 SGHTA and CDR2 FQGTGA. CDR3 length: 14 amino acids. This CDR3 reads CASSSDQGTTEAFF. The CDR3 nucleotides are TGTGCCAGCAGCTCCGACCAGGGTACCACTGAAGCTTTCTTT.

The chain couples TRBV14 to TRBJ1-1; a possible D gene is TRBD1 (6 bases). The CDR3 is 12 residues long. Germline CDR1 reads SGHDN; CDR2 reads FVKESK. V was shortened by 9 bases and J by 1 base, with 9 bases between the two germline ends. CDR3 nucleotide sequence: TGTGCCAGTTCGACAGGGAACACTGAAGCTTTCTTT. Its protein is CASSTGNTEAFF.

V gene TRBV27 combines with J gene TRBJ1-2; D is unresolved. V lost 6 bases, J lost 4 bases, and 12 bases lay in between. This CDR3 contains 13 residues. Germline CDR1 is MNHEY and CDR2 is SMNVEV (reference sequence). The CDR3 here is CASSPRTPYGYTF. CDR3 sequence (DNA): TGTGCCAGCAGCCCTCGGACTCCCTATGGCTACACCTTC.

The rearrangement uses TRBV4-2 and TRBJ2-2, with 8 bases lining up with TRBD1. This CDR3 spans 14 amino acids. Germline assignment: CDR1 LGHNA and CDR2 YNFKEQ. The V gene end was trimmed by 7 bases and the J gene end by 2 bases; junction bases not matched to a gene: 3. DNA of the CDR3: TGTGCCAGCACAGACAGGGGAAACACCGGGGAGCTGTTTTTT. This translates into CASTDRGNTGELFF.

The J gene is TRBJ1-1, the V gene TRBV15, with a possible D match to TRBD1 (6 bases). This CDR3 spans 16 amino acids. V was clipped by 3 bases and J by 1 base, with 15 bases between them. Germline V lookup: CDR1 LNHNV, CDR2 YYDKDF (reference sequence). The CDR3 nucleotides read TGTGCCACCAGCAGCGGGAGGGGGACACCGAACACTGAAGCTTTCTTT. Translated, it gives CATSSGRGTPNTEAFF. The whole variable domain, remainder taken from reference TRBV15 and TRBJ1-1, is DAMVIQNPRYQVTQFGKPVTLSCSQTLNHNVMYWYQQKSSQAPKLLFHYYDKDFNNEADTPDNFQSRRPNTSFCFLDIRSPGLGDTAMYLCATSSGRGTPNTEAFFGQGTRLTVV.

This CDR3 is CASSLPPQGKGSPLHF. CDR3 sequence (DNA): TGTGCCAGCAGTTTACCCCCCCAGGGAAAAGGCTCACCCCTCCACTTT. The chain joins TRBV27 to TRBJ1-6; the D gene is possibly TRBD1 (5 bases). This CDR3 is 16 amino acids long. With 2 bases removed from V and 10 bases from J, the gap between germline ends came to 18 bases. The germline V gene encodes CDR1 MNHEY and CDR2 SMNVEV (reference sequence).

This chain connects TRBV4-2 to TRBJ1-3; no firm D call. Germline CDR1 LGHNA, CDR2 YNFKEQ. The V and J ends lost 1 base and 2 bases respectively, with 18 bases between them. The CDR3 extends over 18 amino acids. The DNA of the CDR3 is TGTGCCAGCAGCCAAGTAGGGAGCGGAGGACTAACTGGAAACACCATATATTTT. Amino acid sequence: CASSQVGSGGLTGNTIYF.

Regarding this clone: One end of the junction does not line up with germline, which may come from a read error. V and J are TRBV15 and TRBJ1-4, with D unclear. Germline V gene data show CDR1 as LNHNV and CDR2 as YYDKDF (reference sequence). The CDR3 extends over 13 amino acids. The CDR3 protein is CATSRDTITVNSF. The CDR3 DNA follows: TGTGCCACCAGCAGAGATACGATAACAGTGAACTCTTTT.

This clone was seen a few times. This rearrangement joins TRBV12-3 or TRBV12-4 to TRBJ1-1, with 7 bases aligning to TRBD1. The CDR3 totals 12 residues. V gave up 8 bases and J gave up 4 bases; unmatched junction bases: 4. As DNA, the CDR3 is TGTGCCAGCTCTACAGGGGCCACTGAAGCTTTCTTT. It translates to CASSTGATEAFF.

The V gene is TRBV4-1, the J gene TRBJ2-7; no reliable D call. Trimming removed 4 bases from V and 2 bases from J, with 12 bases in between. Germline CDR1 is MGHRA and CDR2 is YSYEKL. This CDR3 comprises 14 residues. For the CDR3, the DNA is TGCGCCAGCAGCCCCCGTCTTTCGGCCTACGAGCAGTACTTC. This translates into CASSPRLSAYEQYF.

The rearrangement uses TRBV19 and TRBJ2-3; D remains ambiguous. Germline V gene sequence: CDR1 LNHDA, CDR2 SQIVND (reference sequence). This CDR3 spans 12 amino acids. V was pared by 4 bases and J by 11 bases, with 13 bases between. The CDR3 bases are TGTGCCAGTAGTAGCTATAAATGGTTGCAGTATTTT. Amino acids: CASSSYKWLQYF.

J is TRBJ2-3 and V is TRBV19, with D perhaps matching TRBD2 (5 bases). The CDR3 has 16 amino acids. The V end lost 5 bases, the J end lost 2 bases, and 17 bases lay between the germline ends. Germline V CDR1 and CDR2: LNHDA, SQIVND (reference sequence). Here the CDR3 reads CASSLAEVAITDTQYF. The CDR3 DNA reads TGTGCCAGTAGTTTGGCCGAGGTAGCGATCACAGATACGCAGTATTTT.

The genes are TRBV7-2 and TRBJ1-1, with D hard to call. The ends were cut back, 9 bases at V and 0 bases at J, with 11 bases in the middle. This CDR3 comprises 13 residues. Germline V lookup: CDR1 SGHTA, CDR2 FQGNSA. The CDR3 sequence is CASSERLNTEAFF. The CDR3 DNA reads as TGTGCCAGTTCGGAGCGCCTGAACACTGAAGCTTTCTTT.

The J gene is TRBJ1-5, the V gene TRBV7-3, with D unresolved. V was shortened by 2 bases and J by 4 bases, with 12 bases between the two germline ends. The CDR3 runs 15 residues. The germline CDR1 and CDR2 sequences are SGHTA and FQGTGA. CDR3 DNA sequence: TGTGCCAGCAGCTTAGTCAGGCAGATAAATCAGCCCCAGCATTTT. This translates into CASSLVRQINQPQHF.

The rearrangement joins TRBV7-2 to TRBJ1-4; D is possibly TRBD1 (6 bases). The CDR3 runs 18 residues. V lost 2 bases and J 0 bases, leaving 16 bases between the germline ends. Per the germline V gene, CDR1 is SGHTA and CDR2 is FQGNSA. CDR3 DNA sequence: TGTGCCAGCAGCTTAAGGGGCAGGGGCGGTGCAACTAATGAAAAACTGTTTTTT. As protein: CASSLRGRGGATNEKLFF.

This clone has a single count. This rearrangement joins TRBV7-2 to TRBJ1-6, with 10 bases aligning to TRBD1. V dropped 3 bases and J dropped 7; count of bases not matched to a gene: 3. Germline values: CDR1 SGHTA, CDR2 FQGNSA. There are 15 residues in the CDR3. The chain's CDR3 is CASSFGTGVNSPLHF. CDR3 DNA sequence: TGTGCCAGCAGCTTCGGGACAGGGGTCAATTCACCCCTCCACTTT.

This sequence joins TRBV5-1 and TRBJ1-5, with D unclear. The CDR3 is made up of 13 amino acids. V lost 3 bases to trimming and J lost 6 bases, with 10 bases between them. The germline CDR1 and CDR2 sequences are SGHRS and YFSETQ. Here the CDR3 DNA reads TGCGCCAGCAGCTGGGAGGGTGGTCAGCCCCAGCATTTT. Its protein product is CASSWEGGQPQHF.

This clone was detected once. The chain uses TRBV19 and TRBJ2-1, with D possibly being TRBD2 (5 bases). V dropped 3 bases and J dropped 4 bases, with 13 bases sitting between them. CDR1 and CDR2 from the germline V gene are LNHDA and SQIVND (reference sequence). The CDR3 is 15 residues long. This CDR3 reads CASSMVAGSYNEQFF. DNA for the CDR3: TGTGCCAGTAGTATGGTGGCGGGTAGTTACAATGAGCAGTTCTTC.